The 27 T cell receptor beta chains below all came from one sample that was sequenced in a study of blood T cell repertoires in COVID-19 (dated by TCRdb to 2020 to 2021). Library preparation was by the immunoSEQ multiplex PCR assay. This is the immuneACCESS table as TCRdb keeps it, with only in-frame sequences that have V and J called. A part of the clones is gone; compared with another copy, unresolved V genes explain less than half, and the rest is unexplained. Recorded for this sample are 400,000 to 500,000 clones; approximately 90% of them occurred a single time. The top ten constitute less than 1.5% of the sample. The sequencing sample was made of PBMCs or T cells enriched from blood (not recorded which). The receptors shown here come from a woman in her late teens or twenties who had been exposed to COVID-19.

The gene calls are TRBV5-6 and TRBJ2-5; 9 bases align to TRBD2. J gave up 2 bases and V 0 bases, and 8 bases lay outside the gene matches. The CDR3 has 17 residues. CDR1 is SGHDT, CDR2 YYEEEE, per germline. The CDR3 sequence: CASSLVDAGGHQETQYF. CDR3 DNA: TGTGCCAGCAGCTTGGTCGACGCGGGGGGGCATCAAGAGACCCAGTACTTC.

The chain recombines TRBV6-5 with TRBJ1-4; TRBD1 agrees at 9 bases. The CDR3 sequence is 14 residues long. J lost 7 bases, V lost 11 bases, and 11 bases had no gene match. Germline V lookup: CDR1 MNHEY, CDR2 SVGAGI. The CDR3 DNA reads TGTGCCTCCCAACGGGGACAGGGCGGTGAAAAACTGTTTTTT. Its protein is CASQRGQGGEKLFF.

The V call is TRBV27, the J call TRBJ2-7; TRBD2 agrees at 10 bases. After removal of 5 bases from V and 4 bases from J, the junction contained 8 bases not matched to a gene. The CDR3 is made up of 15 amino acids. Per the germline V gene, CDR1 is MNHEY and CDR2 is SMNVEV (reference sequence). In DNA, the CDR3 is TGTGCCAGCAGTCCATTACCGGGACTAGCGTACGAGCAGTACTTC. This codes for CASSPLPGLAYEQYF.

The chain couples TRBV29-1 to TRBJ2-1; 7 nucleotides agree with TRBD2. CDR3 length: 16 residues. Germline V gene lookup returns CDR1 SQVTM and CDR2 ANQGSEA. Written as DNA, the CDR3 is TGCACCTACCGACGTGGTGGGGGGGGCTCCTACAATGAGCAGTTCTTC. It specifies CTYRRGGGGSYNEQFF.

CDR3: CASHRGHPDTQYF. DNA for the CDR3: TGTGCCTCGCACAGGGGGCATCCGGATACGCAGTATTTT. This chain uses TRBV28 with TRBJ2-3; TRBD1 aligns across 9 bases. The CDR3 totals 13 residues. CDR1 and CDR2 from the germline V gene are MDHEN and SYDVKM. Unmatched junction bases numbered 9, after V lost 11 bases and J lost 6 bases.

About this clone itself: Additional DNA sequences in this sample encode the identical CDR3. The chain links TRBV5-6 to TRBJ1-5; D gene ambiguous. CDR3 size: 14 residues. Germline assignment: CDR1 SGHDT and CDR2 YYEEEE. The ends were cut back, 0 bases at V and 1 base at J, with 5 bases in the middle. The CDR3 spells CASSLGQSNQPQHF. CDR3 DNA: TGTGCCAGCAGCTTGGGACAAAGCAATCAGCCCCAGCATTTT.

CDR3 DNA: TGCGCCAGCATGGACAGGGGAGGGTATCAGCCCCAGCATTTT. It translates to CASMDRGGYQPQHF. This sequence joins TRBV10-2 and TRBJ1-5; 9 bases fit TRBD1. The CDR3 spans 14 residues. The germline gives CDR1 WSHSY, CDR2 SAAADI. After removal of 7 bases from V and 5 bases from J, the junction contained 6 bases not matched to a gene.

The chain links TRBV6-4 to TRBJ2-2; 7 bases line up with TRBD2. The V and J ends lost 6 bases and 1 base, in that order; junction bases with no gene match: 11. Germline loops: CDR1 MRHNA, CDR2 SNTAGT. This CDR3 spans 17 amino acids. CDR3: CASRPYPSGGNTGELFF. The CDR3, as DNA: TGTGCCAGCAGACCCTATCCTAGCGGTGGGAACACCGGGGAGCTGTTTTTT.

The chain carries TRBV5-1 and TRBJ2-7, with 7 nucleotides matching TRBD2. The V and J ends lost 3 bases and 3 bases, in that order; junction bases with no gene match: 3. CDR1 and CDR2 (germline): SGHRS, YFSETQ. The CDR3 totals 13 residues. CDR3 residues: CASSWEGLYEQYF. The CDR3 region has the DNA TGCGCCAGCAGCTGGGAGGGCCTCTACGAGCAGTACTTC.

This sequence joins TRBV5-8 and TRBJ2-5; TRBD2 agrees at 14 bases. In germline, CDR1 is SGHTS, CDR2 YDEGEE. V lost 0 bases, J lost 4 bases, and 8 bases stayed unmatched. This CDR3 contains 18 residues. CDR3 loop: CASSLGGTSGRGGETQYF. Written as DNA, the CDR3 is TGTGCCAGCAGCTTGGGGGGGACTAGCGGGAGAGGCGGAGAGACCCAGTACTTC.

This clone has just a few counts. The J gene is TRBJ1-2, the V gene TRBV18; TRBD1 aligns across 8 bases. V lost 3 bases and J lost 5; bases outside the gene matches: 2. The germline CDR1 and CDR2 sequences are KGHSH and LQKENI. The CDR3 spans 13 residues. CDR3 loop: CASSPGQDYGYTF. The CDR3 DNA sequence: TGTGCCAGCTCACCGGGACAGGATTATGGCTACACCTTC.

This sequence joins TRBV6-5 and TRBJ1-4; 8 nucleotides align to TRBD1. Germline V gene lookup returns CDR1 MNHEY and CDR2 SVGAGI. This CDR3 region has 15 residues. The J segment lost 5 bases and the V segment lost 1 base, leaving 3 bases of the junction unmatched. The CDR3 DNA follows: TGTGCCAGCAGTTACTTTAGACAGGGGAATGAAAAACTGTTTTTT. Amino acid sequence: CASSYFRQGNEKLFF.

The CDR3 coding sequence is TGCAGCGTCCCCCTCGGACTAGCGGGGGAGCAGTTCTTC. It yields the protein CSVPLGLAGEQFF. The chain combines TRBV29-1 with TRBJ2-1; 12 nucleotides align to TRBD2. The germline CDR1 and CDR2 sequences are SQVTM and ANQGSEA. With 6 bases clipped from V and 10 bases from J, the junction kept 7 bases outside the gene matches. The CDR3 consists of 13 residues.

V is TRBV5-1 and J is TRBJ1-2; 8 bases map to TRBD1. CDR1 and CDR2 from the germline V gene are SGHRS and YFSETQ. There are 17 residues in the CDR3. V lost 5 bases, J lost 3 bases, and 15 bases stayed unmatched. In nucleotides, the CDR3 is TGCGCCAGCAGAACCGCCCCCGGGACAGGAATGGACTATGGCTACACCTTC. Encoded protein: CASRTAPGTGMDYGYTF.

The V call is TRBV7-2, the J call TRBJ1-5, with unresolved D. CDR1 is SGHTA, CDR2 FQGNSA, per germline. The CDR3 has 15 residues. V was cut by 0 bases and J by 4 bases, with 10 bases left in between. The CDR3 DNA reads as TGTGCCAGCAGCTTAGCCACAGCCGAGAATCAGCCCCAGCATTTT. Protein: CASSLATAENQPQHF.

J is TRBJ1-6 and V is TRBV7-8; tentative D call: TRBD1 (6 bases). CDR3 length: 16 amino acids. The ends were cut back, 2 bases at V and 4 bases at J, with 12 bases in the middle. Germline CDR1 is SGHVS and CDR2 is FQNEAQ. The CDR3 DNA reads TGTGCCAGCAGCTTAAATGGGGGCTCATATAATTCACCCCTCCACTTT. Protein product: CASSLNGGSYNSPLHF.

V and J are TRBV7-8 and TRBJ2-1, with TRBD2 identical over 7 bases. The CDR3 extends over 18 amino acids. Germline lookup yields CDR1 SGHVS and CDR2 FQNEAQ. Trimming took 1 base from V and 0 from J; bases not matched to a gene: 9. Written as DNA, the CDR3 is TGTGCCAGCAGCTTAGACACGGGAGGCCACAGCTCCTACAATGAGCAGTTCTTC. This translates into CASSLDTGGHSSYNEQFF.

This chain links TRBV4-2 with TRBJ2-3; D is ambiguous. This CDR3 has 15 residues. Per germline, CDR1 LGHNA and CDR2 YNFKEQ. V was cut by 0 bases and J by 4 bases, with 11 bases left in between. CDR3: CASSQEVVVPDTQYF. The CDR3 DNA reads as TGTGCCAGCAGCCAAGAAGTAGTAGTTCCAGATACGCAGTATTTT.

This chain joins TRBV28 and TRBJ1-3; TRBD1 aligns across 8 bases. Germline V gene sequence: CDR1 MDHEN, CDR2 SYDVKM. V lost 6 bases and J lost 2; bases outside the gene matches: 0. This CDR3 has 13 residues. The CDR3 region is CASRQGAGNTIYF. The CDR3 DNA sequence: TGTGCCAGCAGACAGGGGGCTGGAAACACCATATATTTT.

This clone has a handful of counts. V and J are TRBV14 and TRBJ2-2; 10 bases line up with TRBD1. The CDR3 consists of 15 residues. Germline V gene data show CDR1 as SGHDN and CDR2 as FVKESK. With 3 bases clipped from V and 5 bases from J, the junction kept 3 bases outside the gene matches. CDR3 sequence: CASSQTGGLTGELFF. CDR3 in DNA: TGTGCCAGCAGCCAGACAGGGGGCTTAACCGGGGAGCTGTTTTTT.

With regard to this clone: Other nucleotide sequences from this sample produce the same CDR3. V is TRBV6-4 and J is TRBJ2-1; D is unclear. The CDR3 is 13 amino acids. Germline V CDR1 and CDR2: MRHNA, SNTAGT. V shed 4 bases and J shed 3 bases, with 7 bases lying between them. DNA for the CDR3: TGTGCCAGCAGTGCCCAGGTCTACAATGAGCAGTTCTTC. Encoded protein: CASSAQVYNEQFF.

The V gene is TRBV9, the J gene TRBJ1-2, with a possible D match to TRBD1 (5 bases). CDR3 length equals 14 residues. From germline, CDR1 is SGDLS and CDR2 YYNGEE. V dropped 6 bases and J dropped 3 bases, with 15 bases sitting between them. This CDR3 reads CASNRVQGDYGYTF. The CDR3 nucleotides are TGTGCCAGCAATCGAGTCCAGGGTGACTATGGCTACACCTTC.

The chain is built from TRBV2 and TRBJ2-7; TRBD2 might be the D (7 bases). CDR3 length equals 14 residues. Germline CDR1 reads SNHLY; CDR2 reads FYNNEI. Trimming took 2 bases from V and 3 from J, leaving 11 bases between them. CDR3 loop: CASSESGGLYEQYF. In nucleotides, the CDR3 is TGTGCCAGCAGTGAATCGGGGGGCCTCTACGAGCAGTACTTC.

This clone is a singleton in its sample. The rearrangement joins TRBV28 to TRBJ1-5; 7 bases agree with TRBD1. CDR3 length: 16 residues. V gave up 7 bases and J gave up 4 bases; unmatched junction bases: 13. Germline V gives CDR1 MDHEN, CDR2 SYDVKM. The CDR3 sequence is CASTLTGSGRNQPQHF. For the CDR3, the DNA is TGTGCCAGCACCCTGACAGGGTCAGGGCGGAATCAGCCCCAGCATTTT.

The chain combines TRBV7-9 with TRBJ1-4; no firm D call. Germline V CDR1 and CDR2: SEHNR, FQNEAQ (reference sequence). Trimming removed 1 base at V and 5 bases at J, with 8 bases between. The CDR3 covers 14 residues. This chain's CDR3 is CASSLVSQNEKLFF. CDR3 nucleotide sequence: TGTGCCAGCAGCTTAGTGTCTCAGAATGAAAAACTGTTTTTT.

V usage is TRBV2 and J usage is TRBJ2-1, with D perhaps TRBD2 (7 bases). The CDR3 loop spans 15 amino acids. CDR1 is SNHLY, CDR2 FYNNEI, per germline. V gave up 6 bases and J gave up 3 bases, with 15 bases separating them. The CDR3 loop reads CASSNKGGDYNEQFF. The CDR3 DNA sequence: TGTGCCAGCAGCAACAAGGGGGGGGACTACAATGAGCAGTTCTTC.

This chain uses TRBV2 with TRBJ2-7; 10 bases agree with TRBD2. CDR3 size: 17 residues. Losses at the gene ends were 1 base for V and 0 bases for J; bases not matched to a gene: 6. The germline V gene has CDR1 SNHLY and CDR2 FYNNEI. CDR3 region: CASSEGTSGVFSYEQYF. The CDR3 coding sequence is TGTGCCAGCAGTGAAGGGACTAGCGGAGTGTTCTCCTACGAGCAGTACTTC.